This TCR beta chain was obtained from a study of shared clonotypes between healthy human individuals (dated by TCRdb to between 2020 and 2021). For context, the study as a whole: The cohort included three men and a couple of women between 18 and 49 years of age. For each donor, three plates each were used for CD4 naive and CD4 memory, two plates were used for CD8 naive, and one plate was used for CD8 memory. Blood TCR repertoires of roughly five healthy adults were deeply sequenced to estimate repertoire size and the extent of clonotype sharing between individuals. Libraries were prepared and TCR repertoires were sequenced by different laboratories using diverse techniques, in order to increase sequencing depth and limit assay-specific biases. Leukapheresis yielded between about 0.9 and 9 billion PBMCs per donor. Broader findings and caveats from the paper: Sharing across several donors was observed for about 5% of naive CD4, 3% to 3.5% of naive CD8, 2.3% of memory CD4, and roughly 0.4% of memory CD8 clonotypes. Compared with non-shared clonotypes, clonotypes shared by all four sorted-subset donors had higher generation probabilities. Pairwise subsampling indicated that sequencing depth was expected to affect the degree of clonotype sharing among donors. Estimated clonotype richness was generally larger for naive than for memory subsets. Because the study included only a small number of donors, the genetic and exposure-history diversity represented was limited. Sampling was restricted to blood, and TCR repertoires in tissues likely differ from the TCR repertoires found in blood. Rarefaction of sorted-subset datasets indicated incomplete sequencing despite the large sequencing depth.

Worth noting for this clone: Its antigen is still unknown. Qualities for individual bases were not recorded, and no much larger clone is one base off.

According to the germline V gene, CDR1 reads KGHSH and CDR2 reads LQKENI. V is pruned by 4 bases and J by 5 bases, leaving 10 bases of the junction without a gene match. Inclusive of the bounding cysteine and phenylalanine, the CDR3 is 16 residues long. Here the CDR3 DNA is all that survives: 48 bases in frame from base 1. The donors were healthy, HIV-negative adults with no recently reported acute infections or vaccinations. Every donor was a Caucasian adult living in Nashville, Tennessee, USA. CD4+ T cells were enriched by magnetic negative selection, after which naive cells were positively selected on CD45RA and the negative fraction was taken as the memory subset. Blood was obtained by leukapheresis, after which PBMCs were separated by Ficoll-Histopaque density gradient centrifugation and cryopreserved in liquid nitrogen vapor phase. Purity and quantity of every magnetically sorted T cell population were checked by analytical flow cytometry. Each sorted fraction had its genomic DNA isolated and then quantified by UV absorbance on a Nanodrop 2000c.

Using the deep immunoSEQ assay, TCR CDR3 regions were amplified from genomic DNA by multiplex PCR. Extracted genomic DNA from each cell subset was spread evenly across all wells of several immunoSEQ 96-well plates, with each plate serving as a replicate. For sorted subsets, 150 to 250 ng genomic DNA, equal to 30,000 to 35,000 T cell genomes, was loaded into each replicate PCR. Purified libraries were measured with a Qubit 3.0 fluorometer, size-checked on a Bioanalyzer 2100, and measured again with the KAPA Library Quantification kit. Each immunoSEQ 96-well plate was sequenced on its own single-read 150-cycle Illumina NextSeq 550 flow cell. From the authors' description of their analysis: Because only junctional sequences without quality scores were contained in the immunoSEQ output, filtering matching that applied to full-length reads could not be performed. Sequences were annotated with PyIR, a Python wrapper for IgBLAST v1.9, and V/J genes and CDR3 were assigned using IMGT germline references. Any read was removed if the V/J assignment was weak (E-value above 1e-6), the CDR3 was missing, or the read contained stop codons, out-of-frame junctions, or ambiguous translated residues. A V3J clonotype was defined by an identical inferred V gene, J gene, and CDR3 amino acid sequence. To compute the percentage overlap between repertoires, the number of shared unique clonotypes was divided by the size of the smaller repertoire. Three approaches were used to assess repertoire richness: RTK rarefaction, the Chao1 estimator, and Recon v2.1 estimates of unobserved clonotypes. For all TCRbeta clonotypes obtained by the gDNA method from a few donors, generation probabilities were computed with OLGA. Here the immuneACCESS table is served through TCRdb, limited to in-frame sequences with V and J called. Missing clones are a known gap in these copies; in checked studies unresolved V genes cover under half, and the rest lacks a known reason. The V and J calls and clone size are taken from that table; D and trimming were inferred from the DNA. This sample is represented by some 200,000 clones; about 69% of them were singletons. Of the sample, around 10% falls within the top ten clones.

This receptor was obtained from a man aged 30 to 45 in good health. Recombination joined TRBV18 with TRBJ2-3; 9 junctional bases match TRBD2. Input material: memory CD4+ T cells sorted from blood. The cell subset or site label of this sample denotes: CD45RA-negative fraction. The nucleotide sequence reads TGTGCCAGCTCACAAATCGGCGGGAGGGCCGTAGATACGCAGTATTTT. The encoded protein is CASSQIGGRAVDTQYF. Supplemented by the reference TRBV18 and TRBJ2-3 proteins around the CDR3, the complete variable domain is NAGVMQNPRHLVRRRGQEARLRCSPMKGHSHVYWYRQLPEEGLKFMVYLQKENIIDESGMPKERFSAEFPKEGPSILRIQQVVRGDSAAYFCASSQIGGRAVDTQYFGPGTRLTVL.